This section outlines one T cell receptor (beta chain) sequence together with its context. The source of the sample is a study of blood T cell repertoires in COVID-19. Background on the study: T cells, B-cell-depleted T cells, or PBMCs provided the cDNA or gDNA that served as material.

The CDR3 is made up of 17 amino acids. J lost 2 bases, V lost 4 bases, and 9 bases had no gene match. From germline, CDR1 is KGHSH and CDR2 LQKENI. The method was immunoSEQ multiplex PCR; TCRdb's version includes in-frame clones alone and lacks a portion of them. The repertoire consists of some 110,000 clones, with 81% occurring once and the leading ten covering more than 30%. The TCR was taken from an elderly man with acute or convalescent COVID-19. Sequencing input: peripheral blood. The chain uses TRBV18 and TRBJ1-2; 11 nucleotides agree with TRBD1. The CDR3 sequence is CASSQGTGGRSNYGYTF. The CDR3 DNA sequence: TGTGCCAGCTCACAAGGGACAGGGGGGCGTTCGAACTATGGCTACACCTTC.